This note documents a single T cell receptor beta chain sequence. Which antigen it targets is not known. Within one base of it there is no much larger clone, and no base qualities were kept. These data originate in a study of cytomegalovirus exposure and HLA in healthy donors (TCRdb year 2017). For the study in its entirety: According to an earlier analysis of 587 of the donors, about 190 million T cells yielded 120 million or so unique TCR beta sequences and around 280 Gb of sequence data. Every repertoire in the discovery cohort had been generated on one and the same sequencing platform. Roughly 300 gigabases of sequencing data and 91 million or so unique TCR sequences made up an early release that covered under 750 HLA-typed donors. HLA typing covered class I and class II loci at four-digit resolution. The T cell repertoires of some 670 subjects were profiled by immunosequencing and related to cytomegalovirus serostatus. In a later genetic analysis, genome-wide SNP genotypes for about three fifths of the roughly 670 donors were used, and that subset was treated as a discovery cohort. Donor age, sex, ethnicity and CMV serostatus were collected together with the repertoire data. The number of typed donors differed by locus: about 629-630 for A, B, C, DRB1 and DQB1; some 540 for DQA1; approximately 600 for DPA1; and around 450 for DPB1. In an earlier analysis of about 590 of the donors, high-throughput TCR beta sequencing was used to judge whether each TCR beta V gene segment behaved as functional or pseudogenic. To study patterns of TCR occurrence, a later analysis re-analyzed previously published TCR beta repertoires from 666 donors and added high-resolution HLA genotyping. Besides the first cohort of roughly 640 subjects, a separate validation cohort made up of 120 or so different subjects was used. Among 398 genotyped donors of the cohort, an average of around 250,000 unique TCR beta nucleotide sequences was sequenced per donor, of which about 19% were non-productive. A few DR-DQ haplotypes were treated as single units for association and clustering because of strong linkage in the cohort. Rather than using new phenotypic data, the later analysis identified candidate immune exposures from TCR beta sequences and from how often those sequences occurred across donors. The study was designed to test whether signatures of past pathogen exposure could be identified by cataloging public T cell receptors. High-throughput TCR immunosequencing, statistical association of individual TCRs with disease status, and machine learning were combined to predict cytomegalovirus infection status. The genetic ancestry cluster associated with self-reported Caucasian donors included 70% to 85% of the roughly 390 genotyped donors.

The cohort consisted of approximately 670 healthy bone marrow donors. All cohort members were sampled while nominally healthy, although unrecorded immune exposures were likely present. The donor was CMV seronegative and belonged to the group of 380 or so seronegative cohort members. Each donor provided a peripheral blood sample, and peripheral blood mononuclear cells were used for TCR beta sequencing. The Qiagen DNeasy Blood Extraction Kit was used to extract genomic DNA from the blood cell samples. Points the paper makes about the study in general: The authors suggested that the approach could potentially be generalized to other disease states and immunological phenotypes. Broadly in line with IMGT annotations, most TCR beta V segments showed up in productive rearrangements about 87% or about 30% of the time in an earlier analysis of several hundred of the donors. Most TCR sequences were seen in very few donors, while some public TCRs were found in many individuals. In this cohort, only TCR beta chains were sequenced, and detectable features were limited by the absence of alpha or paired-chain data. In a later genetic analysis, fewer N-insertions in productive TCRs were reported among donors in an Asian-associated ancestry cluster than the approximately 670-donor mean. According to a later analysis, parvovirus B19, influenza, CMV and Epstein-Barr virus appeared linked to several top co-occurrence clusters. Because HLA typing was missing for some donors at each locus, association tests included only the typed subset. According to a later analysis, TCR association rates differed among HLA loci, with DRB1 alleles showing the most associated TCRs and HLA-C alleles showing the fewest. A further reported finding was that TCR beta sequences accurately predicted the HLA-A and HLA-B alleles for most subjects in the first cohort. In vitro tests confirmed that a few of the cytomegalovirus-associated TCR beta chains recognize cytomegalovirus antigens. Strong co-occurrence of HLA alleles, especially DR and DQ, made assigning TCR associations to individual alleles difficult. Some IMGT-functional V segments, including TRBV6-2 and TRBV6-3, could not be told apart with the 87-base-pair reads, so those segments were excluded. For the cohort, immune exposure information was limited to CMV serostatus. At a false discovery rate of 0.05, a later analysis linked roughly 17,000 TCR beta sequences to specific HLA alleles. V-gene and J-gene trimming of TCR beta chains was associated with a missense DCLRE1C variant in a later genetic analysis, and the association was replicated in an independent cohort. Because counts were too low, some 16 rarely observed V segments, including chromosome 9 orphons, were excluded from the earlier analysis of a few hundred of the donors. Correlated functional status among segregating V segments might be attributable to linkage disequilibrium, but an unknown experimental factor could not be ruled out. The study listed 150 to 200 TCR beta chains as associated with cytomegalovirus. Roughly uniform sequencing depth across donors was assumed in presence/absence analyses, although this assumption may not hold. The sequencing pipeline was judged likely to have produced a cluster of highly shared sequence variants as a technical artifact. In both the original and validation cohorts, the classifier was reported to diagnose cytomegalovirus status with high specificity and sensitivity. According to a later analysis, most CMV-associated TCR beta chains appeared to be HLA-restricted, and the HLA associations seemed to be driven largely by CMV exposure. In a later analysis, HLA-associated TCR beta chains were found to be more clonally expanded and to have lower generation probabilities than equally common non-associated chains.

V lost 9 bases and J lost 2 bases, and the count of bases not matched to a germline gene is 6. Reading from cysteine to phenylalanine, the CDR3 counts 13 amino acids. Just CDR3 DNA is preserved here, 39 bases in frame from base 1. Taken from the germline V gene (reference sequence), the CDR1 and CDR2 loops are LNHNV and YYDKDF. Library creation used the immunoSEQ multiplex PCR assay. For the multiplex PCR, a mixture combining 60 forward primers for TCR Vbeta segments and 13 reverse primers for TCR Jbeta segments was used. A multiplex PCR assay on genomic DNA amplified the CDR3 region of rearranged TCR beta genes. The amplified TCR beta libraries were sequenced on the Illumina HiSeq System as 87-base-pair reads. The authors' analysis ran thus. In a later analysis, around 80 million unique TCR beta chains were counted across the 500 to 850 repertoires, and roughly 11 million of these chains were shared by at least two donors. To remove PCR and sequencing errors, raw reads were error-corrected and collapsed into unique sequences using a nearest-neighbor algorithm that merged closely related sequences. Alignment of CDR3 sequences to IMGT reference sequences was used to assign V, D and J gene segments. For a sequence to be retained, a match of at least six nucleotides to both a V gene segment and a J gene segment was required. Rearrangements were called productive when the CDR3 lacked stop codons and stayed in frame with V and J; all others were non-productive. Following IMGT convention, CDR3 was defined as the stretch from the second conserved V-encoded cysteine to the conserved J-encoded phenylalanine. The earlier analysis of about 590 of the donors excluded sequences that lacked an unambiguous match to a single V gene segment. An earlier analysis of a few hundred of the donors called V segments functional above 56.7% productive rearrangements and segregating when the between-donor standard deviation exceeded 5%. A statistical classification framework was built to diagnose cytomegalovirus status from the catalog of TCR beta chain sequences. In a later analysis, TCR nucleotide sequences were compared against IMGT/GENE-DB human TR gene sequences so that V and J genes could be assigned. Using the TCRdist pipeline, a later analysis assigned CDR3 sequences along with most-parsimonious VDJ recombination scenarios. In a later analysis, every TCR beta chain was defined by the combination of its CDR3 amino acid sequence and its V-gene family, and reads without a unique V-gene family were dropped. To address suspected cross-contamination and a sequencing artifact, a later analysis removed roughly 640 highly shared, low-generation-probability nucleotide sequences. For each public chain, a later analysis derived a clonal expansion index from normalized ranks of inferred template counts within each repertoire. Generation probabilities in a later analysis came from a VDJ recombination model fitted to out-of-frame rearrangements, and those results were checked against IGoR. Hypergeometric tests were used in a later analysis to score TCR-TCR, TCR-HLA and TCR-CMV co-occurrence, with a repertoire-size bias correction applied to the TCR pairs. A later analysis estimated false discovery rates by permuting HLA or CMV assignments 20 times. In a later analysis, co-occurring TCRs were grouped using DBSCAN, and TCRdist sequence similarity was added for clustering within HLA-allele-positive subsets. Repertoires with fewer than 30,000 or more than 120,000 public chains, plus five repertoires with anomalous nucleotide sharing, were excluded from co-occurrence clustering. Sourced from immuneACCESS, this table was stored by TCRdb with only in-frame sequences that have V and J called. A share of the clones is absent; for the studies checked, an unresolved V gene accounts for under half, and the remainder has no known explanation. For V, J and clone size, that table is used; D and trimming come from the DNA. Recorded for this sample are 85,000 to 100,000 clones; approximately 77% of them occurred a single time. The top ten clones comprise less than 5% of the sample.

Specimen: PBMCs. This TCR was recovered from a woman between 40 and 55 years old in good health and CMV-seronegative. The chain is encoded by TRBV15 joined to TRBJ1-1, and 7 junction bases match TRBD1. At the DNA level, the sequence is TGTGCCACGCGCACAGGGGTTAACACTGAAGCTTTCTTT. The encoded protein is CATRTGVNTEAFF.